This is a list of T cell receptor beta chains from one sample in a study of T cell changes during pregnancy in multiple sclerosis. Some clones are missing from TCRdb's copy, which holds only in-frame ones; the method was immunoSEQ multiplex PCR. Of 41,000 or so clones in the sample, about 89% were seen once. This specimen consisted of CD4+ T cells from peripheral blood mononuclear cells, obtained in the first trimester of pregnancy. The receptors here all came from a female donor with multiple sclerosis, enrolled in a pregnancy study. CDR3s include the opening cysteine and the closing phenylalanine or tryptophan. The D gene is left open where the match is weak. The size of a clone is reported for some rows only, either as once, few or many, or as a class for expanded clones.

d_call	clone_size	cdr3_length	v_call	j_call	cdr3_nt	cdr3_aa
.	.	12	TRBV10-2	TRBJ1-2	TGCGCCAGCAGCCCCGAGAACTATGGCTACACCTTC	CASSPENYGYTF
.	.	12	TRBV5-8	TRBJ2-3	TGTGCCAGCAGGGTTGCGGGGGCTTCGGAGTATTTT	CASRVAGASEYF
.	once	15	TRBV11-3	TRBJ1-1	TGTGCCAGCAGCCGATCGAGGGCGGCGAACACTGAAGCTTTCTTT	CASSRSRAANTEAFF
.	.	14	TRBV5-1	TRBJ2-3	TGCGCCAGCAGCTACCAACAGGGAACAGATACGCAGTATTTT	CASSYQQGTDTQYF
TRBD2	.	16	TRBV9	TRBJ2-3	TGTGCCAGCAGCCCTGGGGGGACTAGCGGCGCAGATACGCAGTATTTT	CASSPGGTSGADTQYF
TRBD1	.	15	TRBV18	TRBJ2-7	TGTGCCAGCTCACCCGGGACAGAGCTTATTTACGAGCAGTACTTC	CASSPGTELIYEQYF
TRBD2	.	15	TRBV9	TRBJ2-1	TGTGCCAGCAGCGTACGGGAGGGACATAACAATGAGCAGTTCTTC	CASSVREGHNNEQFF
.	few	15	TRBV6-5	TRBJ2-7	TGTGCCAGCAGTTATGTAGGGGGGGCGTTTGGCGAGCAGTACTTC	CASSYVGGAFGEQYF
TRBD1	.	13	TRBV2	TRBJ1-5	TGTGCCAGCAGGGGACAGGCGACCCAGCCCCAGCATTTT	CASRGQATQPQHF
TRBD2	.	16	TRBV7-9	TRBJ2-2	TGTGCCAGCAGCCGAGGACTAGCGGGGCGCACCGGGGAGCTGTTTTTT	CASSRGLAGRTGELFF
.	.	13	TRBV10-2	TRBJ1-5	TGCGCCAGCAGCGACAGCAACAATCAGCCCCAGCATTTT	CASSDSNNQPQHF
.	many	13	TRBV28	TRBJ1-1	TGTGCCAGCAGTTTATTGCCGAGCGCTGAAGCTTTCTTT	CASSLLPSAEAFF
TRBD2	.	16	TRBV25-1	TRBJ2-1	TGTGCCAGCAGTGACACTAGCGGACTCAGGAGGTATGAGCAGTTCTTC	CASSDTSGLRRYEQFF
.	once	17	TRBV7-2	TRBJ1-2	TGTGCCAGCAGCTTAATTGGACAGAGTACCCCAGGCTATGGCTACACCTTC	CASSLIGQSTPGYGYTF
.	.	15	TRBV9	TRBJ2-1	TGTGCCAGCAGCGTAGATGGGGACTTAATCTTTAAGCAGTTCTTC	CASSVDGDLIFKQFF
.	.	14	TRBV30	TRBJ1-2	TGTGCCTGGGGGCGGGCAGTCCGGAACTATGGCTACACCTTC	CAWGRAVRNYGYTF
.	.	13	TRBV28	TRBJ1-1	TGTGCCAGCAGTTCCTCCTTGAACACTGAAGCTTTCTTT	CASSSSLNTEAFF
TRBD2	.	19	TRBV7-2	TRBJ2-6	TGTGCCAGCAGCTTAGTTCACCTAGCGGGAGCGGGTGGGGCCAACGTCCTGACTTTC	CASSLVHLAGAGGANVLTF
.	.	15	TRBV28	TRBJ2-2	TGTGCCAGCAGCCCCAGGGGTTCGAACACCGGGGAGCTGTTTTTT	CASSPRGSNTGELFF
.	.	14	TRBV6-5	TRBJ2-7	TGTGCCAGCAGTTACGAGGCCGGAGGCTACGAGCAGTACTTC	CASSYEAGGYEQYF
TRBD2	.	14	TRBV5-1	TRBJ2-7	TGCGCCAGCAGCTTGACTAGCGGGAGGGACGAGCAGTACTTC	CASSLTSGRDEQYF
.	.	12	TRBV29-1	TRBJ1-1	TGCAGCGTTGGTGCAGGCTACACTGAAGCTTTCTTT	CSVGAGYTEAFF
.	.	12	TRBV7-2	TRBJ2-3	TGTGCCAGCAGCCAGCGGGTAGATACGCAGTATTTT	CASSQRVDTQYF
.	.	14	TRBV11-2	TRBJ2-3	TGTGCCAGCAGGTTGACGGGAAGCACAGATACGCAGTATTTT	CASRLTGSTDTQYF
.	.	12	TRBV9	TRBJ2-3	TGTGCCAGCAGTGGTCGGACAGATACGCAGTATTTT	CASSGRTDTQYF
TRBD1	.	14	TRBV28	TRBJ2-7	TGTGCCAGCAGTCTGGGACAGGGACCTCACGAGCAGTACTTC	CASSLGQGPHEQYF
TRBD1	.	15	TRBV6-6	TRBJ2-3	TGTGCCAGCATTAACCGGGACAGGGTGGCAGATACGCAGTATTTT	CASINRDRVADTQYF
.	.	14	TRBV28	TRBJ2-1	TGTGCCAGCAGTTTACCTAGCCCCTACAATGAGCAGTTCTTC	CASSLPSPYNEQFF
.	.	13	TRBV27	TRBJ2-1	TGTGCCAGCAGTTTGGACTACCGCAATGAGCAGTTCTTC	CASSLDYRNEQFF
TRBD2	.	16	TRBV5-1	TRBJ2-1	TGCGCCAGCAGCCCCGTAGATAGCGGGAGTGCCGGTGAGCAGTTCTTC	CASSPVDSGSAGEQFF
.	.	15	TRBV4-1	TRBJ1-4	TGCGCCAGCAGCCAAGCGGGGGGCCTTAATGAAAAACTGTTTTTT	CASSQAGGLNEKLFF
TRBD1	.	15	TRBV5-1	TRBJ2-1	TGCGCCAGCAGCTTAGCGGGACAGGGGAGAAATGAGCAGTTCTTC	CASSLAGQGRNEQFF
TRBD1	.	18	TRBV19	TRBJ2-1	TGTGCCAGTAGTCCCCTTATCGGAACCGGGACAGGGTTAAGTCCGCAGTTCTTC	CASSPLIGTGTGLSPQFF
TRBD1	.	16	TRBV7-9	TRBJ2-7	TGTGCCAGCAGCCCCCAGGGAGGGACAGGGAACTACGAGCAGTACTTC	CASSPQGGTGNYEQYF
TRBD1	.	15	TRBV14	TRBJ1-2	TGTGCCAGCAGCCAAACGACCGGGACAGGGTCTGGCTACACCTTC	CASSQTTGTGSGYTF
TRBD1	.	17	TRBV19	TRBJ1-1	TGTGCCAGTAGTGGCGGGACAGCGCGACTGAAGAACACTGAAGCTTTCTTT	CASSGGTARLKNTEAFF
TRBD1	once	14	TRBV19	TRBJ1-3	TGTGCCAGTATGTCAGGGGGCTCCATAGACACCATATATTTT	CASMSGGSIDTIYF
TRBD1	.	12	TRBV6-5	TRBJ2-7	TGTGCCAGCAGTGGACAGGGTAACGAGCAGTACTTC	CASSGQGNEQYF
.	.	12	TRBV5-1	TRBJ2-1	TGCGCCAGCAGCTTGGCCGGGGTTCAGCAGTTCTTC	CASSLAGVQQFF
TRBD1	.	15	TRBV6-4	TRBJ1-1	TGTGCCAGCCGGCGGACAGGGGCCAAGAACACTGAAGCTTTCTTT	CASRRTGAKNTEAFF
.	.	20	TRBV27	TRBJ1-2	TGTGCCAGCAGGGAACAGGGCGGCTTGGGGTGGATGGGTAGCTACTATGGCTACACCTTC	CASREQGGLGWMGSYYGYTF
TRBD1	.	14	TRBV11-2	TRBJ1-5	TGTGCCACCATGGGGACAGAAAGCAATCAGCCCCAGCATTTT	CATMGTESNQPQHF
.	.	15	TRBV19	TRBJ2-7	TGTGCCAGTAGTAGGGCGGGGACGCCAACCTACGAGCAGTACTTC	CASSRAGTPTYEQYF
TRBD1	few	15	TRBV9	TRBJ2-7	TGTGCCAGCAGCAAAGCGGGACAGGGAATCTACGAGCAGTACTTC	CASSKAGQGIYEQYF
.	.	15	TRBV7-8	TRBJ2-1	TGTGCCAGCAGCTCACGACTAGGGCAGTACAATGAGCAGTTCTTC	CASSSRLGQYNEQFF
TRBD1	.	13	TRBV5-4	TRBJ1-2	TGTGCCAGCAGCTTGGGGCAGGGGGTTGGCTACACCTTC	CASSLGQGVGYTF
.	.	13	TRBV6-5	TRBJ1-2	TGTGCCAGCATAAGAGGGTCGTCCTATGGCTACACCTTC	CASIRGSSYGYTF
TRBD1	.	13	TRBV2	TRBJ1-1	TGTGCCAGCAGTCCGATCCGGGACAGTGAAGCTTTCTTT	CASSPIRDSEAFF
TRBD2	few	14	TRBV6-5	TRBJ2-5	TGTGCCAGCAGACGAGCGGGAATGGAGGAGACCCAGTACTTC	CASRRAGMEETQYF
TRBD2	.	14	TRBV27	TRBJ2-1	TGTGCCAGCAGGCCAGCGGGAGCGGGGAATGAGCAGTTCTTC	CASRPAGAGNEQFF
.	.	15	TRBV7-2	TRBJ2-2	TGTGCCAGCAGCTTCGAGGGATTGAACACCGGGGAGCTGTTTTTT	CASSFEGLNTGELFF
TRBD2	.	15	TRBV7-8	TRBJ2-1	TGTGCCAGCAGCCAGGGGACTAGCGGGTACAATGAGCAGTTCTTC	CASSQGTSGYNEQFF